The entry below describes one TCR beta chain. The antigen is undetermined. This sample was taken from a study of T cells after yellow fever vaccination. In the study overall: Each low-cell-number fraction was prepared by means of SMART-Seq v4 Ultra Low Input. Overall study findings and caveats: One caveat is that FACS-sorted repertoires could contain abundant clonotypes contaminating from the bulk population.

TCR cDNA, made by 5'RACE template switching, carried an added universal primer site and UMIs. TCRdb recomputed calls from the 5' RACE reads with MiXCR, one row per CDR3 protein. The sample has some 320,000 distinct CDR3 sequences, 7.5% to 9.5% seen once. The germline V gene encodes CDR1 SNHLY and CDR2 FYNNEI. The CDR3 contains 14 residues. J was trimmed by 5 bases and V by 6 bases; bases with no gene match: 8. This sequence was found in a man aged 18 to 29 who received the YFV17D yellow fever vaccine. The genes are TRBV2 and TRBJ2-3; 7 bases agree with TRBD2. Sequencing used CD4+ T cells sorted from PBMCs, obtained 5 days after the yellow fever booster vaccination. The CDR3 is CASRLGGFEDTQYF. The DNA of the CDR3 is TGTGCCAGCAGGTTGGGGGGGTTCGAAGATACGCAGTATTTT.